The rows below give T cell receptor beta chains drawn from one sample of a study of blood T cell repertoires in COVID-19. Using immunoSEQ multiplex PCR, the repertoire was profiled, and TCRdb retains in-frame clones only, with some absent. The sample has about 47,000 clones, over 75% seen once; the top ten hold less than 25%. The sample comprised peripheral blood. The receptors here all came from a woman aged 60 to 75 with acute or convalescent COVID-19. CDR3s include the opening cysteine and the closing phenylalanine or tryptophan. Each record gives: D gene, V gene, clone size, J gene, CDR3 length, CDR3 protein, CDR3 DNA. The D gene is left open where the match is weak. Rows give clone size only sometimes, using once, few, many, or a class for an expanded clone.

d_call: TRBD1; v_call: TRBV5-4; clone_size: -; j_call: TRBJ1-1; cdr3_length: 16; cdr3_aa: CASSLIPDRGVTEAFF; cdr3_nt: TGTGCCAGCAGCTTAATCCCCGACAGGGGGGTTACTGAAGCTTTCTTT
d_call: -; v_call: TRBV15; clone_size: once; j_call: TRBJ1-1; cdr3_length: 14; cdr3_aa: CATSRESFIAEAFF; cdr3_nt: TGTGCCACCAGCAGAGAATCCTTTATAGCTGAAGCTTTCTTT
d_call: -; v_call: TRBV24-1; clone_size: -; j_call: TRBJ2-3; cdr3_length: 16; cdr3_aa: CATSDPGQEGSDTQYF; cdr3_nt: TGTGCCACCAGTGACCCAGGTCAGGAGGGATCAGATACGCAGTATTTT
d_call: -; v_call: TRBV7-9; clone_size: -; j_call: TRBJ1-2; cdr3_length: 14; cdr3_aa: CASSKETFGYGYTF; cdr3_nt: TGTGCCAGCAGCAAGGAGACCTTTGGCTATGGCTACACCTTC
d_call: TRBD1; v_call: TRBV5-4; clone_size: -; j_call: TRBJ2-1; cdr3_length: 13; cdr3_aa: CASSFGQGNEQFF; cdr3_nt: TGTGCCAGCAGCTTCGGACAGGGAAATGAGCAGTTCTTC
d_call: TRBD1; v_call: TRBV5-4; clone_size: -; j_call: TRBJ2-3; cdr3_length: 16; cdr3_aa: CASSVKDRVGTDTQYF; cdr3_nt: TGTGCCAGCAGCGTAAAGGACAGGGTGGGCACAGATACGCAGTATTTT
d_call: TRBD1; v_call: TRBV2; clone_size: -; j_call: TRBJ2-3; cdr3_length: 14; cdr3_aa: CASKETGGSDTQYF; cdr3_nt: TGTGCCAGCAAAGAGACAGGGGGATCAGATACGCAGTATTTT
d_call: -; v_call: TRBV6-6; clone_size: -; j_call: TRBJ1-1; cdr3_length: 16; cdr3_aa: CAILVNPRQMNTEAFF; cdr3_nt: TGTGCCATCCTAGTCAACCCGAGGCAGATGAACACTGAAGCTTTCTTT
d_call: -; v_call: TRBV21-1; clone_size: -; j_call: TRBJ2-7; cdr3_length: 14; cdr3_aa: CGQKKLASSYEQYF; cdr3_nt: TGTGGCCAAAAAAAACTTGCTAGCTCCTACGAGCAGTACTTC
d_call: TRBD2; v_call: TRBV19; clone_size: -; j_call: TRBJ2-1; cdr3_length: 19; cdr3_aa: CASSMGLAGGYTVHNEQFF; cdr3_nt: TGTGCCAGTAGTATGGGACTAGCGGGGGGGTATACGGTACATAATGAGCAGTTCTTC
d_call: TRBD1; v_call: TRBV2; clone_size: few; j_call: TRBJ1-2; cdr3_length: 16; cdr3_aa: CASGKHDRERSYGYTF; cdr3_nt: TGTGCCAGTGGGAAACACGACAGGGAGAGAAGCTATGGCTACACCTTC
d_call: -; v_call: TRBV10-3; clone_size: -; j_call: TRBJ1-2; cdr3_length: 13; cdr3_aa: CAAVAGLTDGYTF; cdr3_nt: TGTGCCGCCGTGGCAGGATTAACTGATGGCTACACCTTC
d_call: TRBD1; v_call: TRBV7-9; clone_size: once; j_call: TRBJ2-3; cdr3_length: 16; cdr3_aa: CASSRDGGTGLHTQYF; cdr3_nt: TGTGCCAGCAGCCGAGACGGGGGGACAGGGTTACATACGCAGTATTTT
d_call: -; v_call: TRBV30; clone_size: -; j_call: TRBJ1-1; cdr3_length: 16; cdr3_aa: CAWRSGGVAWNTEAFF; cdr3_nt: TGTGCCTGGAGATCGGGAGGGGTCGCGTGGAACACTGAAGCTTTCTTT
d_call: -; v_call: TRBV7-2; clone_size: -; j_call: TRBJ1-5; cdr3_length: 15; cdr3_aa: CASSLVGDQGQPQHF; cdr3_nt: TGTGCCAGCAGCTTAGTTGGAGACCAGGGTCAGCCCCAGCATTTT
d_call: -; v_call: TRBV14; clone_size: -; j_call: TRBJ2-2; cdr3_length: 13; cdr3_aa: CASSPGQAGELFF; cdr3_nt: TGTGCCAGCAGCCCGGGACAAGCCGGGGAGCTGTTTTTT
d_call: -; v_call: TRBV7-2; clone_size: -; j_call: TRBJ1-6; cdr3_length: 15; cdr3_aa: CASNLMGSSGTPLHF; cdr3_nt: TGTGCCAGCAACCTTATGGGGTCCTCGGGGACACCCCTCCACTTT
d_call: -; v_call: TRBV18; clone_size: -; j_call: TRBJ1-1; cdr3_length: 16; cdr3_aa: CASSPSPAGGSTEAFF; cdr3_nt: TGTGCCAGCTCACCAAGCCCGGCCGGAGGGAGCACTGAAGCTTTCTTT
d_call: -; v_call: TRBV14; clone_size: -; j_call: TRBJ1-3; cdr3_length: 13; cdr3_aa: CARAPGSGNTIYF; cdr3_nt: TGTGCCAGGGCCCCTGGCTCTGGAAACACCATATATTTT
d_call: TRBD2; v_call: TRBV3-1/TRBV3-2; clone_size: -; j_call: TRBJ2-3; cdr3_length: 16; cdr3_aa: CASSLAGDRSTDTQYF; cdr3_nt: TGTGCCAGCAGCCTAGCGGGGGACCGTAGCACAGATACGCAGTATTTT
d_call: -; v_call: TRBV10-3; clone_size: few; j_call: TRBJ2-2; cdr3_length: 16; cdr3_aa: CAISESPSANTGELFF; cdr3_nt: TGTGCCATCAGTGAGTCCCCCTCGGCGAACACCGGGGAGCTGTTTTTT
d_call: TRBD1; v_call: TRBV5-5; clone_size: -; j_call: TRBJ2-1; cdr3_length: 17; cdr3_aa: CASSLTDRGKRYNEQFF; cdr3_nt: TGTGCCAGCAGCTTAACGGACAGGGGAAAAAGATACAATGAGCAGTTCTTC
d_call: TRBD1; v_call: TRBV7-3; clone_size: -; j_call: TRBJ2-4; cdr3_length: 15; cdr3_aa: CASSPSEGAGNIQYF; cdr3_nt: TGTGCCAGCAGCCCTTCCGAGGGGGCAGGAAACATTCAGTACTTC
d_call: TRBD2; v_call: TRBV7-8; clone_size: -; j_call: TRBJ2-7; cdr3_length: 15; cdr3_aa: CASRPPSGGSDEQYF; cdr3_nt: TGTGCCAGCAGGCCCCCTAGCGGGGGTTCGGACGAGCAGTACTTC
d_call: TRBD1; v_call: TRBV29-1; clone_size: -; j_call: TRBJ1-1; cdr3_length: 12; cdr3_aa: CSVETGVPEAFF; cdr3_nt: TGCAGCGTGGAGACAGGGGTACCTGAAGCTTTCTTT
d_call: TRBD1; v_call: TRBV30; clone_size: -; j_call: TRBJ1-6; cdr3_length: 12; cdr3_aa: CAWMTGNSPLHF; cdr3_nt: TGTGCCTGGATGACAGGGAATTCACCCCTCCACTTT
d_call: TRBD1; v_call: TRBV9; clone_size: -; j_call: TRBJ1-1; cdr3_length: 14; cdr3_aa: CASSAQGKKTEAFF; cdr3_nt: TGTGCCAGCAGCGCACAGGGGAAGAAGACTGAAGCTTTCTTT
d_call: -; v_call: TRBV6-6; clone_size: -; j_call: TRBJ1-1; cdr3_length: 12; cdr3_aa: CASQTGNTEAFF; cdr3_nt: TGTGCCAGCCAGACGGGGAACACTGAAGCTTTCTTT
d_call: -; v_call: TRBV7-9; clone_size: -; j_call: TRBJ1-2; cdr3_length: 14; cdr3_aa: CASSLSEAYYGYTF; cdr3_nt: TGTGCCAGCAGCTTATCAGAGGCCTACTATGGCTACACCTTC
d_call: -; v_call: TRBV7-9; clone_size: medium-sized; j_call: TRBJ1-2; cdr3_length: 15; cdr3_aa: CASSLLGQPVYGYTF; cdr3_nt: TGTGCCAGCAGCCTGTTAGGACAGCCCGTCTATGGCTACACCTTC
d_call: TRBD1; v_call: TRBV7-8; clone_size: -; j_call: TRBJ1-4; cdr3_length: 15; cdr3_aa: CASSPRRDRVEKLFF; cdr3_nt: TGTGCCAGCAGCCCCCGGAGGGACAGGGTCGAAAAACTGTTTTTT
d_call: TRBD1; v_call: TRBV11-2; clone_size: -; j_call: TRBJ2-1; cdr3_length: 14; cdr3_aa: CASRSGQADNEQFF; cdr3_nt: TGTGCCAGCAGGTCCGGACAGGCGGACAATGAGCAGTTCTTC
d_call: TRBD1; v_call: TRBV6-5; clone_size: -; j_call: TRBJ1-6; cdr3_length: 16; cdr3_aa: CASSYSGQGVNSPLHF; cdr3_nt: TGTGCCAGCAGTTATTCCGGACAGGGGGTGAATTCACCCCTCCACTTT
d_call: TRBD1; v_call: TRBV7-2; clone_size: few; j_call: TRBJ2-1; cdr3_length: 13; cdr3_aa: CASSSGQNNEQFF; cdr3_nt: TGTGCCAGCAGCTCGGGACAGAACAATGAGCAGTTCTTC
d_call: TRBD2; v_call: TRBV4-3; clone_size: -; j_call: TRBJ2-7; cdr3_length: 16; cdr3_aa: CASSQVSSGGSYEQYF; cdr3_nt: TGCGCCAGCAGCCAAGTTTCTAGCGGGGGGTCCTACGAGCAGTACTTC
d_call: -; v_call: TRBV5-4; clone_size: -; j_call: TRBJ2-1; cdr3_length: 14; cdr3_aa: CASSITRAGGEQFF; cdr3_nt: TGTGCCAGCAGCATTACGAGGGCCGGGGGTGAGCAGTTCTTC
d_call: -; v_call: TRBV6-5; clone_size: few; j_call: TRBJ1-5; cdr3_length: 16; cdr3_aa: CASSYPTWQGNQPQHF; cdr3_nt: TGTGCCAGCAGTTACCCCACGTGGCAGGGGAATCAGCCCCAGCATTTT
d_call: -; v_call: TRBV6-5; clone_size: -; j_call: TRBJ1-2; cdr3_length: 14; cdr3_aa: CASSLGAANYGYTF; cdr3_nt: TGTGCCAGCAGCCTAGGGGCGGCTAACTATGGCTACACCTTC
d_call: TRBD1; v_call: TRBV18; clone_size: -; j_call: TRBJ1-2; cdr3_length: 14; cdr3_aa: CASSSTQGIGGYTF; cdr3_nt: TGTGCCAGCTCAAGTACACAGGGGATCGGTGGCTACACCTTC
d_call: -; v_call: TRBV10-3; clone_size: -; j_call: TRBJ2-3; cdr3_length: 12; cdr3_aa: CAISESGDQEYF; cdr3_nt: TGTGCCATCAGTGAGTCGGGAGATCAGGAGTATTTT
d_call: -; v_call: TRBV5-1; clone_size: -; j_call: TRBJ1-6; cdr3_length: 17; cdr3_aa: CASSMDSPSSYNSPLHF; cdr3_nt: TGCGCCAGCAGCATGGACAGCCCGAGCTCCTATAATTCACCCCTCCACTTT
d_call: -; v_call: TRBV10-3; clone_size: -; j_call: TRBJ2-2; cdr3_length: 18; cdr3_aa: CAIRTNLGTGSNTGELFF; cdr3_nt: TGTGCCATCAGAACTAACTTGGGAACAGGATCGAACACCGGGGAGCTGTTTTTT
d_call: -; v_call: TRBV7-3; clone_size: -; j_call: TRBJ2-2; cdr3_length: 12; cdr3_aa: CASSLITGELFF; cdr3_nt: TGTGCCAGCAGCTTAATAACCGGGGAGCTGTTTTTT
d_call: TRBD1; v_call: TRBV28; clone_size: -; j_call: TRBJ1-2; cdr3_length: 14; cdr3_aa: CASSRDRAYYGYTF; cdr3_nt: TGTGCCAGCAGCCGGGACAGGGCCTACTATGGCTACACCTTC
d_call: TRBD1; v_call: TRBV7-2; clone_size: -; j_call: TRBJ1-6; cdr3_length: 15; cdr3_aa: CASSLGTGSYSPLHF; cdr3_nt: TGTGCCAGCAGCTTAGGGACAGGTTCTTATTCACCCCTCCACTTT
d_call: TRBD1; v_call: TRBV3-1/TRBV3-2; clone_size: -; j_call: TRBJ1-2; cdr3_length: 13; cdr3_aa: CATSTGTVDSYTF; cdr3_nt: TGTGCCACGTCGACAGGGACAGTCGACAGCTACACCTTC
d_call: -; v_call: TRBV9; clone_size: -; j_call: TRBJ2-1; cdr3_length: 16; cdr3_aa: CASSLPRGASLNEQFF; cdr3_nt: TGTGCCAGCAGCCTCCCACGGGGGGCTTCCCTCAATGAGCAGTTCTTC
d_call: TRBD2; v_call: TRBV19; clone_size: -; j_call: TRBJ2-1; cdr3_length: 19; cdr3_aa: CASSPRRASGGLAGNEQFF; cdr3_nt: TGTGCCAGTAGTCCCCGGAGGGCTAGCGGGGGCTTGGCGGGCAATGAGCAGTTCTTC